A single sample is the source of the 19 T cell receptor beta chains below, sequenced in a study of identical twins. TCRdb analysed the 5' RACE reads with MiXCR anew, one entry per CDR3 protein. Among fewer than 250,000 distinct CDR3 sequences listed, approximately 8% were seen once. This sample was also put to use in a study of yellow fever vaccine responses in identical twins.

The sample was CD8+ T cells sorted from blood. The receptors were gathered from a woman between 18 and 29 years old in good health.

This clonotype was recorded at least ten times. The V gene is TRBV4-2, the J gene TRBJ2-2; no definite D call. The V gene lost 4 bases and the J gene lost 3 bases, with 3 bases spanning the gap. CDR3 length: 12 residues. The germline V gene encodes CDR1 LGHNA and CDR2 YNFKEQ. CDR3 DNA sequence: TGTGCCAGCAGCCCGTACACCGGGGAGCTGTTTTTT. Its protein product is CASSPYTGELFF.

The chain links TRBV1 to TRBJ2-2; no DNA check was done on the table's D call, TRBD1. TRBV1 corresponds to a pseudogene. This CDR3 has 19 amino acids. The CDR3 DNA is TGTGCCCTCAGTTTCTACTTTGGCCCGGGAGGACGGAACACCGGGGAGCTGTTTTTT. Protein: CALSFYFGPGGRNTGELFF.

In its sample, this clonotype was seen a few times. The chain carries TRBV28 and TRBJ2-7; TRBD1 is a possible D gene (6 bases). V was clipped by 6 bases and J by 0 bases, with 15 bases between them. This CDR3 is built from 15 residues. Germline lookup yields CDR1 MDHEN and CDR2 SYDVKM. This CDR3 is CASSPGQGNSYEQYF. The CDR3 nucleotides read TGTGCCAGCAGCCCCGGGCAGGGGAACTCCTACGAGCAGTACTTC.

This clonotype has ten or more counts. The chain combines TRBV4-2 with TRBJ2-7, with TRBD1 matching over 10 bases. Germline-derived CDR1 and CDR2 are LGHNA and YNFKEQ. This CDR3 is 16 amino acids long. V lost 1 base to trimming and J lost 2 bases; unmatched junction nucleotides: 5. CDR3 sequence (DNA): TGTGCCAGCAGCCAAGTTGGGACAGGGGTCCCCTACGAGCAGTACTTC. Protein: CASSQVGTGVPYEQYF.

This clonotype has a handful of counts. The CDR3 DNA sequence: TGCAGTGCGGGGGGGCAGGGGAGGGACTATAGGGAGACCCAGTACTTC. This sequence encodes CSAGGQGRDYRETQYF. The rearrangement links TRBV20-1 to TRBJ2-5; tentative D call: TRBD2 (7 bases). The CDR3 runs to 16 residues. V was trimmed by 6 bases and J by 5 bases, leaving 25 bases between them. Germline V gene sequence: CDR1 DFQATT, CDR2 SNEGSKA (reference sequence).

The chain couples TRBV11-2 to TRBJ2-5; 9 nucleotides align to TRBD2. V lost 1 base to trimming and J lost 5 bases; unmatched junction nucleotides: 8. The CDR3 consists of 16 residues. Germline V gene sequence: CDR1 SGHAT, CDR2 FQNNGV. CDR3 protein: CASSLGLAGRGETQYF. The DNA for the CDR3 is TGTGCCAGCAGCTTAGGGCTAGCGGGGCGCGGGGAGACCCAGTACTTC.

The chain recombines TRBV9 with TRBJ2-7, with D tentatively TRBD2 (6 bases). The V gene lost 0 bases and the J gene lost 4 bases, with 14 bases spanning the gap. The CDR3 extends over 15 amino acids. Germline assignment: CDR1 SGDLS and CDR2 YYNGEE. CDR3 coding DNA: TGTGCCAGCAGCGTAGGGCGGGAAGAAGGGTACGAGCAGTACTTC. The encoded protein is CASSVGREEGYEQYF.

This chain uses TRBV7-2 with TRBJ2-2; 8 nucleotides match TRBD2. The V gene end was trimmed by 5 bases and the J gene end by 4 bases; junction bases not matched to a gene: 3. The CDR3 sequence is 14 residues long. Germline assignment: CDR1 SGHTA and CDR2 FQGNSA. The chain's CDR3 is CASSTGLATGELFF. CDR3 DNA sequence: TGTGCCAGCAGCACCGGACTAGCCACCGGGGAGCTGTTTTTT. The whole variable domain, remainder taken from reference TRBV7-2 and TRBJ2-2, is GAGVSQSPSNKVTEKGKDVELRCDPISGHTALYWYRQSLGQGLEFLIYFQGNSAPDKSGLPSDRFSAERTGGSVSTLTIQRTQQEDSAVYLCASSTGLATGELFFGEGSRLTVL.

This chain links TRBV28 with TRBJ2-3; 9 bases fit TRBD2. V gave up 5 bases and J gave up 5 bases; unmatched junction bases: 8. Germline loops: CDR1 MDHEN, CDR2 SYDVKM. The CDR3 loop spans 15 amino acids. This chain's CDR3 is CASSGVAGAIDTQYF. CDR3 sequence (DNA): TGTGCCAGCAGTGGTGTAGCGGGAGCTATAGATACGCAGTATTTT. Looking up the rest from reference TRBV28 and TRBJ2-3 gives the full variable domain: DVKVTQSSRYLVKRTGEKVFLECVQDMDHENMFWYRQDPGLGLRLIYFSYDVKMKEKGDIPEGYSVSREKKERFSLILESASTNQTSMYLCASSGVAGAIDTQYFGPGTRLTVL.

This clonotype occurred a few times. The chain recombines TRBV5-1 with TRBJ1-2; D is possibly TRBD1 (6 bases). The germline gives CDR1 SGHRS, CDR2 YFSETQ. The V gene lost 4 bases and the J gene lost 3 bases, with 22 bases spanning the gap. This CDR3 has 17 amino acids. This chain's CDR3 is CASSPYGQFSSDYGYTF. The CDR3 nucleotides are TGCGCCAGCAGCCCTTACGGACAGTTTTCCTCTGACTATGGCTACACCTTC.

This clonotype has just a few counts. The gene calls are TRBV9 and TRBJ1-1; D not certain. This CDR3 spans 15 amino acids. Trimming shortened V by 3 bases and J by 4 bases, and 16 bases separated the two germline ends. Germline assignment: CDR1 SGDLS and CDR2 YYNGEE. CDR3 residues: CASSGSGGVSTEAFF. CDR3 nucleotide sequence: TGTGCCAGCAGCGGCTCGGGTGGGGTTTCCACTGAAGCTTTCTTT.

The table lists this clonotype with many counts. This chain joins TRBV28 and TRBJ1-5; D gene uncertain. Per germline, CDR1 MDHEN and CDR2 SYDVKM. The V and J ends lost 7 bases and 7 bases respectively, with 20 bases between them. CDR3 length: 15 amino acids. CDR3 coding DNA: TGTGCCAGCACAATAACGGGGAGGGTTGGCCAGCCCCAGCATTTT. This gives the protein CASTITGRVGQPQHF.

V is TRBV28 and J is TRBJ2-1; D might be TRBD2 (6 bases). The CDR3 consists of 13 residues. The germline V and J ends were trimmed by 1 base and 15 bases, with 16 bases remaining between them. The germline V gene has CDR1 MDHEN and CDR2 SYDVKM. CDR3 loop: CASSLSASPGVFF. The CDR3 bases are TGTGCCAGCAGTTTATCGGCCAGCCCGGGGGTGTTCTTC.

This clonotype was detected only a few times. This chain links TRBV6-2 or TRBV6-3 with TRBJ1-2, with 8 bases identical to TRBD1. The V gene end was trimmed by 10 bases and the J gene end by 3 bases; junction bases not matched to a gene: 7. Germline V gene data show CDR1 as MNHEY and CDR2 as SVGEGT. The length of the CDR3 is 13 residues. The CDR3 protein is CATLETGDYGYTF. The CDR3 DNA follows: TGTGCCACTCTCGAGACAGGGGACTATGGCTACACCTTC.

The chain recombines TRBV19 with TRBJ1-2; D may be TRBD1 (5 bases). This CDR3 comprises 12 residues. Germline assignment: CDR1 LNHDA and CDR2 SQIVND (reference sequence). CDR3 in DNA: TGTGCGTCGGGGCCTCCTAACTATGGCTACACCTTC. It translates to CASGPPNYGYTF. Full variable domain (remainder filled in from reference TRBV19 and TRBJ1-2): DGGITQSPKYLFRKEGQNVTLSCEQNLNHDAMYWYRQDPGQGLRLIYYSQIVNDFQKGDIAEGYSVSREKKESFPLTVTSAQKNPTAFYLCASGPPNYGYTFGSGTRLTVV.

This clonotype was seen only once. The V and J genes are TRBV27 and TRBJ2-7; tentatively, D is TRBD2 (6 bases). Germline V gene sequence: CDR1 MNHEY, CDR2 SMNVEV (reference sequence). V lost 5 bases and J lost 0, with 23 bases in between. The CDR3 length is 18 residues. The CDR3: CASSPRVQGLPNSYEQYF. For the CDR3, the DNA is TGTGCCAGCAGTCCCCGTGTGCAGGGACTTCCTAACTCCTACGAGCAGTACTTC.

There are a few counts of this clonotype. The V call is TRBV3-1, the J call TRBJ1-2; perhaps TRBD1 as D (5 bases). The CDR3 is made up of 15 amino acids. The ends were cut back, 1 base at V and 4 bases at J, with 13 bases in the middle. From germline, CDR1 is LGHDT and CDR2 YNNKEL (reference sequence). The CDR3 DNA reads as TGTGCCAGCAGCCAAGTGTACAGGAGTTCCTATGGCTACACCTTC. Its protein product is CASSQVYRSSYGYTF.

The chain links TRBV4-1 to TRBJ2-7; TRBD1 is a possible D gene (6 bases). V was pared by 5 bases and J by 3 bases, with 17 bases between. The length of the CDR3 is 15 residues. Germline values: CDR1 MGHRA, CDR2 YSYEKL. CDR3 in amino acids: CASSCGGPFLYEQYV. The CDR3 DNA follows: TGCGCCAGCAGCTGTGGGGGCCCTTTCCTCTACGAGCAGTACGTC.

This clonotype appeared many times. The genes are TRBV25-1 and TRBJ2-1, with D maybe TRBD2 (6 bases). Germline lookup yields CDR1 MGHDK and CDR2 SYGVNS. The CDR3 spans 16 residues. With 1 base removed from V and 7 bases from J, the gap between germline ends came to 17 bases. As DNA, the CDR3 is TGTGCCAGCAGTGAATCAAATAGCGGACCGATGAATGAGCAGTTCTTC. Translation: CASSESNSGPMNEQFF.